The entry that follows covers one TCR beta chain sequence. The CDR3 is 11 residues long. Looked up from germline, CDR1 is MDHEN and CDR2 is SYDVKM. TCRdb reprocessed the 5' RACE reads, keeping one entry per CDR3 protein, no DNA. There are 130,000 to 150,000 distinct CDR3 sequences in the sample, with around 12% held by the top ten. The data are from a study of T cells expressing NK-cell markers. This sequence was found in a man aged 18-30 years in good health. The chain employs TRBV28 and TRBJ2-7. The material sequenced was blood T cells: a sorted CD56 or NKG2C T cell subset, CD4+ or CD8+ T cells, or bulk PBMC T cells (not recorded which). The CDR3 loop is CASRLVDEQYF.